This is a list of T cell receptor beta chains from one sample in a study of cytomegalovirus exposure and HLA in healthy donors. TCRdb's copy holds only in-frame clones and misses some; the assay was immunoSEQ multiplex PCR. This sample contains 20,000 to 25,000 clones. Sample: PBMCs. Receptors originate from a man aged 60-69 years in good health and CMV-seropositive. The CDR3 runs from the conserved cysteine through the conserved F or W. The D gene is left open where the match is weak. Only part of the rows carry a size: once, few, many, or a class if the clone is expanded.

CASSLARDTYEQYF TGCGCCAGCAGCTTGGCCCGGGACACCTACGAGCAGTACTTC NA NA TRBJ2-7 TRBV5-1
CAWNQGWPEAFF TGTGCCTGGAATCAGGGTTGGCCTGAAGCTTTCTTT NA NA TRBJ1-1 TRBV30
CASSLIPPNSPLHF TGTGCCAGCAGCTTAATCCCCCCAAATTCACCCCTCCACTTT NA NA TRBJ1-6 TRBV7-9
CASSIQDFTGELFF TGTGCCAGTAGTATACAGGATTTCACCGGGGAGCTGTTTTTT NA NA TRBJ2-2 TRBV19
CASSRQGSSGGYTGELFF TGCGCCAGCAGCAGGCAGGGATCTAGCGGAGGCTATACCGGGGAGCTGTTTTTT NA TRBD2 TRBJ2-2 TRBV5-1
CAISEIGGPSSYEQYF TGTGCCATCAGTGAGATCGGCGGCCCCAGCTCCTACGAGCAGTACTTC NA NA TRBJ2-7 TRBV10-3
CASSPDRGTDTQYF TGTGCCAGCAGCCCCGACAGGGGTACAGATACGCAGTATTTT NA TRBD1 TRBJ2-3 TRBV6-1
CASSLAGAGGSGYTF TGTGCCAGCAGCTTGGCCGGTGCAGGGGGTTCTGGCTACACCTTC NA TRBD1 TRBJ1-2 TRBV5-4
CATSRGGGAGVYEQYF TGTGCCACCAGCAGGGGGGGAGGAGCGGGAGTTTACGAGCAGTACTTC NA TRBD2 TRBJ2-7 TRBV15
CASRIQGAVNTEDFF TGTGCCAGCAGGATACAGGGGGCAGTGAACACTGAAGATTTCTTT NA TRBD1 TRBJ1-1 TRBV2
CASSFQTSGQEETQYF TGCGCCAGCAGCTTCCAGACTAGCGGACAAGAGGAGACCCAGTACTTC NA TRBD2 TRBJ2-5 TRBV5-1
CASSREGTGVQPQHF TGCGCCAGCAGCCGGGAGGGGACAGGGGTTCAGCCCCAGCATTTT NA TRBD1 TRBJ1-5 TRBV4-1
CASGTGGGSTEAFF TGCGCCAGCGGAACAGGGGGTGGTAGCACTGAAGCTTTCTTT NA TRBD1 TRBJ1-1 TRBV5-1
CASSLGQGDTQYF TGTGCCAGCAGCTTAGGACAGGGGGATACGCAGTATTTT NA TRBD1 TRBJ2-3 TRBV11-3
CSVAGLAFTDTQYF TGCAGCGTTGCCGGACTAGCATTCACAGATACGCAGTATTTT NA TRBD2 TRBJ2-3 TRBV29-1
CASSPPGLLRSSYEQYF TGTGCCAGCAGCCCCCCGGGACTCCTCAGGAGCTCCTACGAGCAGTACTTC NA NA TRBJ2-7 TRBV7-9
CASSPGQGYQETQYF TGCGCCAGCAGCCCGGGACAGGGCTACCAAGAGACCCAGTACTTC NA TRBD1 TRBJ2-5 TRBV4-1
CASSVGGRANNEQFF TGTGCCAGCAGCGTTGGGGGGAGGGCCAACAATGAGCAGTTCTTC NA TRBD2 TRBJ2-1 TRBV9
CASSESQGSYYGYTF TGCGCCAGCAGCGAATCCCAGGGCAGTTACTATGGCTACACCTTC NA NA TRBJ1-2 TRBV5-1
CTSSQDAETQYF TGCACCAGCAGCCAAGATGCGGAGACCCAGTACTTC NA NA TRBJ2-5 TRBV1
CASSHRDGSYEQYF TGTGCCAGCAGTCACAGGGACGGTTCCTACGAGCAGTACTTC NA NA TRBJ2-7 TRBV27
CASSPLSGINEQFF TGTGCCAGCAGCCCCCTGAGCGGGATCAATGAGCAGTTCTTC NA TRBD2 TRBJ2-1 TRBV9
CASSVETGPYNEQFF TGTGCCAGCAGCGTAGAAACAGGACCTTACAATGAGCAGTTCTTC NA NA TRBJ2-1 TRBV9
CASSPDRSANYGYTF TGTGCCAGCAGCCCTGACAGGTCAGCTAACTATGGCTACACCTTC NA NA TRBJ1-2 TRBV4-2
CASKQGNEQYF TGTGCCAGCAAACAGGGCAACGAGCAGTACTTC NA NA TRBJ2-7 TRBV2
CSVEAGGSRRETQYF TGCAGCGTTGAAGCGGGCGGCAGCCGGAGGGAGACCCAGTACTTC NA NA TRBJ2-5 TRBV29-1
CAIRTSRGRDTGELFF TGTGCCATCAGGACTAGCAGGGGAAGGGACACCGGGGAGCTGTTTTTT NA NA TRBJ2-2 TRBV10-3
CASSLAASSGNTIYF TGCGCCAGCAGCTTGGCCGCGAGCTCTGGAAACACCATATATTTT NA NA TRBJ1-3 TRBV5-1
CASSADSSGANVLTF TGTGCCAGCAGCGCCGACAGCTCTGGGGCCAACGTCCTGACTTTC NA NA TRBJ2-6 TRBV5-4
CASSPGTDTQYF TGTGCCAGCAGCCCCGGCACAGATACGCAGTATTTT NA NA TRBJ2-3 TRBV7-6
CSVGASDSETQYF TGCAGCGTTGGGGCTAGCGATAGCGAGACCCAGTACTTC NA NA TRBJ2-5 TRBV29-1
CASSQTGDGNTIYF TGCGCCAGCAGCCAGACAGGGGATGGAAACACCATATATTTT NA TRBD1 TRBJ1-3 TRBV5-1
CSGRDSNTGELFF TGCAGCGGCCGGGACAGTAACACCGGGGAGCTGTTTTTT NA TRBD1 TRBJ2-2 TRBV29-1
CASSSGTAGQPQHF TGCGCCAGCAGCTCAGGGACAGCCGGCCAGCCCCAGCATTTT NA TRBD1 TRBJ1-5 TRBV5-1
CASGRQNNYGYTF TGTGCCAGCGGCCGACAGAACAACTATGGCTACACCTTC NA NA TRBJ1-2 TRBV2
CASSPSSGKYEQYF TGTGCCAGCAGCCCTTCTAGCGGAAAGTACGAGCAGTACTTC NA TRBD2 TRBJ2-7 TRBV9
CSVRTGDYGYTF TGCAGCGTGCGGACAGGGGACTATGGCTACACCTTC NA TRBD1 TRBJ1-2 TRBV29-1
CSGVVKTQYF TGCAGTGGCGTGGTAAAGACCCAGTACTTC NA NA TRBJ2-5 TRBV20-1
CSAAQGTEAFF TGCAGCGCCGCACAGGGTACTGAAGCTTTCTTT NA NA TRBJ1-1 TRBV29-1
CASSAEWAGVSFEQFF TGTGCCAGCAGCGCGGAATGGGCGGGAGTATCGTTTGAGCAGTTCTTC NA TRBD2 TRBJ2-1 TRBV9
CASSFGLAGVSGGETQYF TGTGCCAGCAGCTTTGGACTAGCGGGAGTTTCGGGCGGAGAGACCCAGTACTTC NA TRBD2 TRBJ2-5 TRBV5-6
CASSPPGGETQYF TGTGCCAGCTCACCCCCAGGCGGGGAGACCCAGTACTTC NA NA TRBJ2-5 TRBV18
CSAERAPYEQYF TGCAGCGCTGAGAGGGCGCCCTACGAGCAGTACTTC NA NA TRBJ2-7 TRBV29-1
CASSRAGQPQHF TGTGCCAGCAGCCGGGCTGGGCAGCCCCAGCATTTT medium-sized NA TRBJ1-5 TRBV4-2
CASSPGTSGETQYF TGTGCCAGCAGCCCTGGGACTAGCGGGGAGACCCAGTACTTC NA TRBD2 TRBJ2-5 TRBV6-5
CASSSRNQPQHF TGTGCCAGCAGCTCGAGGAATCAGCCCCAGCATTTT NA NA TRBJ1-5 TRBV7-2
CASSQGFSGSGEDTQYF TGTGCCAGCAGCCAGGGATTTAGCGGGAGTGGGGAAGATACGCAGTATTTT NA TRBD2 TRBJ2-3 TRBV4-2
CASIVRDGTEAFF TGTGCCAGTATAGTTCGTGATGGCACTGAAGCTTTCTTT NA NA TRBJ1-1 TRBV19
CASRGQGSGELFF TGTGCCAGTAGGGGACAGGGGTCCGGGGAGCTGTTTTTT NA TRBD1 TRBJ2-2 TRBV19
CASSHQGADGYTF TGCGCCAGCAGTCACCAGGGGGCGGATGGCTACACCTTC NA TRBD1 TRBJ1-2 TRBV5-1
CASNKALMGTSYSGNTIYF TGTGCCAGCAATAAAGCCCTGATGGGGACTTCCTACTCTGGAAACACCATATATTTT NA NA TRBJ1-3 TRBV6-1
CAWSAGLEGEQYF TGTGCCTGGAGTGCCGGTCTGGAGGGAGAGCAGTACTTC NA NA TRBJ2-5 TRBV30
CASSRGTGDNEKLFF TGCGCCAGCAGCCGCGGGACAGGGGATAATGAAAAACTGTTTTTT NA TRBD1 TRBJ1-4 TRBV5-1
CATSRDPWSGSYNEQFF TGTGCCACCAGCAGAGATCCGTGGAGCGGGAGCTACAATGAGCAGTTCTTC NA TRBD2 TRBJ2-1 TRBV15
CAWSETVNTEAFF TGTGCCTGGAGCGAGACAGTGAACACTGAAGCTTTCTTT NA NA TRBJ1-1 TRBV30
CASTTSGREGDTQYF TGTGCCAGCACGACTAGCGGGAGGGAAGGAGATACGCAGTATTTT NA TRBD2 TRBJ2-3 TRBV6-1
CASSLGRGTDTQYF TGCGCCAGCAGCTTGGGGAGGGGAACAGATACGCAGTATTTT NA NA TRBJ2-3 TRBV5-1
CASSPQTILARLAKNIQYF TGCGCCAGCAGCCCCCAGACTATCCTAGCCCGATTAGCCAAAAACATTCAGTACTTC NA NA TRBJ2-4 TRBV5-1
CSVEAVAGEADTQYF TGCAGCGTTGAAGCGGTAGCGGGAGAAGCCGATACGCAGTATTTT NA TRBD2 TRBJ2-3 TRBV29-1